This T cell receptor (beta chain) was identified in a study of chemoradiotherapy in HPV16-positive cancers. Whole-study findings and limits: Candidate HPV-specific clones and E7-related TCR motifs grew in tumor during treatment. HPV-specific T cells were functionally defined from only a couple of HPV16-positive patients. For HPV16-positive patients, expanding HPV-responsive T cells associated with longer recurrence-free survival.

Samples were taken several times over chemoradiotherapy. Clones were sequenced by immunoSEQ multiplex PCR, and TCRdb holds only the in-frame ones, with some missing. Here the sample spans some 32,000 clones, about 88% being singletons. In regard to this clone: Antigen specificity is unknown.

The clonotype comes from a human donor with HPV-associated anogenital cancer. Source: blood, taken from a patient who underwent chemoradiotherapy.

The CDR3 nucleotides read TGTGCCAGCAGTAGAAACGGACCCCTCCACTTT. Amino acids: CASSRNGPLHF. This rearrangement joins TRBV6-1 to TRBJ1-6; D gene unclear. V was cut by 5 bases and J by 12 bases, with 8 bases left in between. The CDR3 totals 11 residues. CDR1 is MNHNS, CDR2 SASEGT, per germline.